This T cell receptor beta chain comes out of a study of T-cell reconstitution after alpha-beta-depleted transplantation in children. Unique molecular identifiers were used to barcode this TCRbeta library. TCRdb re-called the PCR reads through MiXCR, storing one row per CDR3 protein. The sample carries about 580,000 distinct CDR3 sequences, 23% recorded once. Trimming shortened V by 0 bases and J by 5 bases, and 10 bases separated the two germline ends. The CDR3 extends over 14 amino acids. Germline V gene sequence: CDR1 MNHEY, CDR2 SVGAGI. Findings and caveats of the study: Among T cells one year after transplant, newly produced cells accounted for most counts and diversity.

Many counts were recorded for this clonotype. The antigen remains unidentified. The sequence came from a boy under two years old who had a stem cell transplant for acute myeloid leukemia, so the T cells may come from the graft donor. The sample was PBMCs, mostly from graft donor cells, taken 360 days after TCRalphabeta/CD19-depleted stem cell transplant. The rearrangement uses TRBV6-5 and TRBJ1-2; D is undetermined. The DNA for the CDR3 is TGTGCCAGCAGTTACTCGAACCAGGATTATGGCTACACCTTC. The encoded protein is CASSYSNQDYGYTF.